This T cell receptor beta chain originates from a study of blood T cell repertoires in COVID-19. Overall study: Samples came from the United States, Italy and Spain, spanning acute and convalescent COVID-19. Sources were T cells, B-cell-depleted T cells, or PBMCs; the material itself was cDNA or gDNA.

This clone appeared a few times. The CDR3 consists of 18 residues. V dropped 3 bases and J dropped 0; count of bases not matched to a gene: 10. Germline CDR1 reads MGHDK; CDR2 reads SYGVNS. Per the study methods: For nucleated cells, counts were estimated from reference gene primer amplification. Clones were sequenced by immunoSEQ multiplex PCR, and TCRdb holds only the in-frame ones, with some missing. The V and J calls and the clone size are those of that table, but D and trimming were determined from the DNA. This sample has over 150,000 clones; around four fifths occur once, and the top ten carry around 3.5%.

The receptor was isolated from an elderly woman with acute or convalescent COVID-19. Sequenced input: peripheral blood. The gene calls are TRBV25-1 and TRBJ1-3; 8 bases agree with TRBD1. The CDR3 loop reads CASSDPGTGSHSGNTIYF. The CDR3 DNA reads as TGTGCCAGCAGTGACCCCGGGACAGGATCCCACTCTGGAAACACCATATATTTT. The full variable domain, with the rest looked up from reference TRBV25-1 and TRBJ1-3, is EADIYQTPRYLVIGTGKKITLECSQTMGHDKMYWYQQDPGMELHLIHYSYGVNSTEKGDLSSESTVSRIRTEHFPLTLESARPSHTSQYLCASSDPGTGSHSGNTIYFGEGSWLTVV.